A single T cell receptor (beta chain) is shown here with its context. The antigen is undetermined. MiXCR, applied by TCRdb to the reads, yields one record per CDR3 protein. The sample consists of a few hundred thousand distinct CDR3 sequences, roughly 43% of them appearing once. Deletions cut 5 bases from V and 8 bases from J, with 21 bases between. Germline CDR1 and CDR2: DFQATT and SNEGSKA (reference sequence). The CDR3 is 14 residues long. The sample is drawn from a study of T cell repertoires in cytomegalovirus infection. This rearrangement joins TRBV20-1 to TRBJ1-2; a possible D gene is TRBD1 (6 bases). The source was cultured PBMCs, collected from culture after CMV antigen stimulation. The source is a human donor in good health (CMV status not recorded). Some clones in this sample may be carry-over from other donors' samples. As DNA, the CDR3 is TGCAGTGCTGACAAGGGGGACTTTAGTTCGGGCTACACCTTC. This encodes CSADKGDFSSGYTF.